This T cell receptor beta chain was retrieved from a study of T cells in localized non-small cell lung cancer. Study results and caveats: A median approximately 57 of the top 100 tumor clones appeared in adjacent lung. It was uninvolved adjacent lung that showed the highest T cell clonality, exceeding tumor. The tumor had only one region sequenced, so heterogeneity remains possible.

As for this clone: The antigen remains undetermined.

This CDR3 is built from 15 residues. Germline CDR1 reads MDHEN; CDR2 reads SYDVKM. The V end lost 4 bases, the J end lost 3 bases, and 15 bases lay between the germline ends. Data came from immunoSEQ multiplex PCR; TCRdb stores just in-frame clones and leaves some out. The table shows around 35,000 clones, with approximately 90% occurring only once. This specimen was peripheral blood mononuclear cells, taken before any cancer treatment. The rearrangement joins TRBV28 to TRBJ1-2, with TRBD1 as a possible D gene (5 bases). The sequence was collected from a female donor at least 60 years old with stage II lung adenocarcinoma. Here the CDR3 reads CASSSIRDGHYGYTF. CDR3 bases: TGTGCCAGCAGTTCAATCCGGGACGGCCACTATGGCTACACCTTC.